This TCR beta chain was identified in a study of T cell responses to AZD1222 COVID-19 vaccine. Method: immunoSEQ multiplex PCR; TCRdb's copy keeps in-frame clones and lacks some. This table holds 80,000 to 100,000 clones, about 86% found once. The CDR3 totals 15 residues. Per germline, CDR1 SGHDN and CDR2 FVKESK. Trimming cost V 1 base and J 8 bases; bases outside gene matches: 5. The sequenced sample was peripheral blood, obtained on day 0 of AZD1222 vaccination. V usage is TRBV14 and J usage is TRBJ1-6; 7 bases are shared with TRBD1. This receptor was identified in an adult in good health. CDR3 region: CASSQGRTGHSPLHF. CDR3 coding DNA: TGTGCCAGCAGCCAAGGGCGGACAGGCCATTCACCCCTCCACTTT.